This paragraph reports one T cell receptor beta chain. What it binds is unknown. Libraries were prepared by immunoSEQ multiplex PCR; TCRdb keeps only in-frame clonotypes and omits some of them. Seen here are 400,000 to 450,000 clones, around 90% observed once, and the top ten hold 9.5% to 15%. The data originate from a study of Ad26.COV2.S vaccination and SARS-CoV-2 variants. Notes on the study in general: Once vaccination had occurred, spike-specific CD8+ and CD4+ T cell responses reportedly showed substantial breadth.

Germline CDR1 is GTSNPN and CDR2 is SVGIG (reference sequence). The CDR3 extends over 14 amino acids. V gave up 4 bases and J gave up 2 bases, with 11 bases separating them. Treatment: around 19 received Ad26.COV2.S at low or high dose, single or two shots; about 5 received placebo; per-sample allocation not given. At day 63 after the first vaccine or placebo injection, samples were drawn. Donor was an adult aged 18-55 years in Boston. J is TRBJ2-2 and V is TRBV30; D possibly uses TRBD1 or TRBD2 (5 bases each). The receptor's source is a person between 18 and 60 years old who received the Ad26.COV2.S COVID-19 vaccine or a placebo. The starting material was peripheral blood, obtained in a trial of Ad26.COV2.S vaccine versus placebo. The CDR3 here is CAWNMGPNTGELFF. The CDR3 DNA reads TGTGCCTGGAATATGGGACCTAACACCGGGGAGCTGTTTTTT.